Listed below are T cell receptor beta chains from one sample, sequenced in a study of glioma-infiltrating T cells. MiXCR, applied by TCRdb to the multiplex PCR reads, yields one record per CDR3 protein. The repertoire includes about 140,000 distinct CDR3 sequences, approximately 39% of them detected once, and 20% sits in the top ten. Material for sequencing was glioma tissue, nonneoplastic brain tissue, or PBMCs (not recorded which). These receptors originate from a human donor with low-grade glioma or glioblastoma, undergoing nonglioma brain surgery, or in good health (not recorded which). The conserved cysteine and the conserved F or W are not part of the CDR3 here. Fields, in order: J gene, V gene, CDR3 protein.

>TRBJ1-2|TRBV20-1
SARGAAWFGYT
>TRBJ2-2|TRBV6-4
ASKRTKNTGELF
>TRBJ2-3|TRBV20-1
SARDSRKDSGVDTQY
>TRBJ2-7|TRBV6-2/TRBV6-3
ASRKGAEQY
>TRBJ1-5|TRBV6-2/TRBV6-3
ASSPGQGHQPQH
>TRBJ2-7|TRBV6-1
ASRSVGGYEQY
>TRBJ1-1|TRBV27
ASRPSGDINTEAF
>TRBJ2-1|TRBV6-1
ASSSRGSSYNEQF
>TRBJ2-7|TRBV12-3/TRBV12-4
ASSKGDEQY
>TRBJ1-1|TRBV7-2
AGTVDTEAF
>TRBJ2-3|TRBV12-5
ASGNRDEGTDTQY
>TRBJ2-3|TRBV7-9
ASSLSLGAETTDTQY
>TRBJ2-7|TRBV7-9
ASSLATGPSYEQY
>TRBJ1-3|TRBV7-8
ASSRGQGSGNTIY
>TRBJ2-3|TRBV6-5
ASSYSLRAMTQSSTDTQY
>TRBJ2-3|TRBV19
ATSHLGSSWDTQY
>TRBJ2-1|TRBV20-1
SARGPSGAYNEQF
>TRBJ2-1|TRBV20-1
SARKVAGGDEQF
>TRBJ2-7|TRBV3-1
ASGGLASYEQY
>TRBJ1-2|TRBV4-1
ASSPIDGDYGYT
>TRBJ1-5|TRBV4-1
ASSQAWASNQPQH
>TRBJ1-4|TRBV7-2
ASSLDRGEEKLF
>TRBJ2-1|TRBV6-1
ASSPGTGETANYNEQF
>TRBJ2-3|TRBV12-5
ASGHGLAGDTQY
>TRBJ1-1|TRBV27
ASSLGEQAEAF
>TRBJ2-1|TRBV5-5
ASSLWAGRNEQF
>TRBJ1-1|TRBV12-3/TRBV12-4
ASSPMDPNTEAF
>TRBJ1-1|TRBV4-1
ASSQVWGTEAF
>TRBJ1-2|TRBV14
ASSQNRVSSNGYT
>TRBJ2-1|TRBV4-2
ASSQGGSGSLSYNEQF
>TRBJ2-7|TRBV18
ASSPPSIPEEQY
>TRBJ1-2|TRBV15
ATSRDRTGSGGGYT
>TRBJ1-1|TRBV6-2/TRBV6-3
ASSYIRNTEAF
>TRBJ2-3|TRBV12-3/TRBV12-4
ASSFLRTGITDTQY
>TRBJ2-3|TRBV6-1
ASSVGPEDTQY
>TRBJ1-1|TRBV20-1
SATGPANTEAF
>TRBJ2-2|TRBV20-1
SATANGEMF
>TRBJ2-3|TRBV6-5
ASSPAGGTDTQY
>TRBJ1-1|TRBV10-3
AISESLTGRTEAF
>TRBJ2-3|TRBV7-9
ASSPRTVTDTQY